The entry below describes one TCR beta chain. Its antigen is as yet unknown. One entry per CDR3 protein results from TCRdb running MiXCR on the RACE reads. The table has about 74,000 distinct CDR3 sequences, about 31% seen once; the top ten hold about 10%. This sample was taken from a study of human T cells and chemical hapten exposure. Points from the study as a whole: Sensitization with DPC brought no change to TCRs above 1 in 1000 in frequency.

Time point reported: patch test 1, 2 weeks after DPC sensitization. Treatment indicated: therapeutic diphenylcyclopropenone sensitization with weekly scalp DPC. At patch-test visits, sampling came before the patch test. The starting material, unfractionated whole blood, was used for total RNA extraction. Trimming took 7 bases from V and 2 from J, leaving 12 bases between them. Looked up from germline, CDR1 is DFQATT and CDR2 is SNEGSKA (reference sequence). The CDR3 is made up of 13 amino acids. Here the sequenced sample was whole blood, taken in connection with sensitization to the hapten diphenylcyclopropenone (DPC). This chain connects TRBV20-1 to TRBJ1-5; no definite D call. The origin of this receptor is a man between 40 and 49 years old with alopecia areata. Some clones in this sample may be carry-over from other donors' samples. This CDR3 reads CSVGSHGNQPQHF. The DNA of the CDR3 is TGCAGTGTCGGAAGCCACGGCAATCAGCCCCAGCATTTT.